A selection of T cell receptor beta chains follows, all from one sample in a study of cytomegalovirus exposure and HLA in healthy donors. Assay: immunoSEQ multiplex PCR; the TCRdb copy retains only in-frame clones and omits some. The data contain 150,000 to 200,000 clones, about 77% of them seen just once; the ten biggest clones take up approximately 2.4%. The sample taken for sequencing was PBMCs. These receptors came from a woman aged 40 to 55 in good health and CMV-seropositive. Each CDR3 is given with its conserved first and last residue. D genes are given only for firm matches. Size tells how often a clone was seen (once, few, many) or the class of an expanded clone, and some rows leave it out.

TRBJ1-5,.,TRBD1,TRBV19,CASSPGQASNQPQHF,TGTGCCAGTAGTCCGGGACAGGCGAGCAATCAGCCCCAGCATTTT
TRBJ2-3,.,TRBD2,TRBV9,CASSVGTSGRVVANTQYF,TGTGCCAGCAGCGTAGGGACTAGCGGCAGAGTGGTGGCGAATACGCAGTATTTT
TRBJ2-2,.,TRBD1,TRBV7-9,CASTSGQLTGELFF,TGTGCCAGCACCTCGGGACAGCTCACCGGGGAGCTGTTTTTT
TRBJ2-2,.,.,TRBV4-1,CASSQRGGASSGELFF,TGCGCCAGCAGCCAAAGGGGGGGGGCGTCTTCCGGGGAGCTGTTTTTT
TRBJ2-6,.,.,TRBV19,CASGVSGANVLTF,TGTGCCAGTGGAGTCTCTGGGGCCAACGTCCTGACTTTC
TRBJ2-5,.,TRBD2,TRBV29-1,CSAGTSGSKETQYF,TGCAGCGCCGGGACTAGCGGGTCCAAGGAGACCCAGTACTTC
TRBJ1-6,.,.,TRBV7-9,CASSSLGGVYNSPLHF,TGTGCCAGCAGCTCGCTAGGGGGGGTTTATAATTCACCCCTCCACTTT
TRBJ2-7,.,TRBD2,TRBV30,CAWSPPGAGGLHEQYF,TGTGCCTGGAGTCCCCCTGGGGCGGGGGGGCTCCACGAGCAGTACTTC
TRBJ2-5,once,TRBD2,TRBV5-6,CASSLGLAGGETQYF,TGTGCCAGCAGCTTGGGACTAGCGGGAGGGGAGACCCAGTACTTC
TRBJ1-4,.,TRBD1,TRBV4-1,CASSQLTGTVEKLFF,TGCGCCAGCAGCCAGCTAACCGGGACAGTTGAAAAACTGTTTTTT
TRBJ2-1,.,TRBD1,TRBV6-4,CASRLTGGDNEQFF,TGTGCCAGCAGACTCACAGGGGGCGACAATGAGCAGTTCTTC
TRBJ1-4,.,.,TRBV10-3,CAISESGEELFF,TGTGCCATCAGTGAGTCCGGGGAGGAACTGTTTTTT
TRBJ2-5,once,TRBD2,TRBV7-2,CASSLGTSGARGETQYF,TGTGCCAGCAGCTTAGGGACTAGCGGGGCCCGAGGTGAGACCCAGTACTTC
TRBJ1-1,.,.,TRBV29-1,CSVGITVYEAFF,TGCAGCGTTGGCATTACAGTGTACGAAGCTTTCTTT
TRBJ2-7,.,.,TRBV6-1,CASSDRGEGTGEQYF,TGTGCCAGCAGTGATAGGGGGGAGGGAACGGGCGAGCAGTACTTC
TRBJ2-7,.,.,TRBV19,CASSSPASGPEQYF,TGTGCCAGTAGTAGTCCGGCCTCAGGTCCCGAGCAGTACTTC
TRBJ1-2,once,.,TRBV29-1,CSVEDPDTHLFYGYTF,TGCAGCGTTGAAGATCCTGACACTCACTTATTCTATGGCTACACCTTC
TRBJ1-4,.,TRBD1,TRBV7-9,CASSWRDREDEKLFF,TGTGCCAGCAGCTGGCGGGACAGGGAGGATGAAAAACTGTTTTTT
TRBJ1-1,once,.,TRBV4-1,CASSQQRGYMNTEAFF,TGCGCCAGCAGCCAACAAAGGGGGTACATGAACACTGAAGCTTTCTTT
TRBJ1-2,.,.,TRBV5-4,CASSLTANYGYTF,TGTGCCAGCAGCCTGACAGCTAACTATGGCTACACCTTC
TRBJ2-1,.,TRBD2,TRBV5-1,CASSLDFSGGYNEQFF,TGCGCCAGCAGCTTGGATTTTAGCGGGGGCTACAATGAGCAGTTCTTC
TRBJ1-3,.,TRBD1,TRBV9,CASSPRQGAENTIYF,TGTGCCAGCAGCCCGAGACAGGGGGCAGAGAACACCATATATTTT
TRBJ1-6,.,TRBD1,TRBV6-5,CASRIKQGNNSPLHF,TGTGCCAGCAGGATAAAACAGGGGAATAATTCACCCCTCCACTTT
TRBJ1-2,.,.,TRBV9,CAAQRVLYGYTF,TGTGCCGCCCAGCGGGTACTTTATGGCTACACCTTC
TRBJ2-5,.,TRBD1,TRBV5-4,CASSLAYRGETQYF,TGTGCCAGCAGCTTGGCGTACAGGGGGGAGACCCAGTACTTC
TRBJ2-7,once,.,TRBV29-1,CSVARGTDLTAYEQYF,TGCAGCGTCGCCCGGGGTACAGATTTAACGGCCTACGAGCAGTACTTC
TRBJ2-5,.,TRBD1,TRBV5-1,CASSKGAQETQYF,TGCGCCAGCAGCAAGGGGGCCCAAGAGACCCAGTACTTC
TRBJ2-7,.,TRBD2,TRBV7-2,CASSLAGLEQYEQYF,TGTGCCAGCAGCTTAGCGGGACTAGAACAGTACGAGCAGTACTTC
TRBJ1-1,.,TRBD1,TRBV5-5,CASSPPGQGNTEAFF,TGTGCCAGCAGCCCTCCGGGACAGGGGAACACTGAAGCTTTCTTT
TRBJ2-2,.,.,TRBV30,CAWPGHLGELFF,TGTGCCTGGCCGGGACACCTCGGGGAGCTGTTTTTT
TRBJ1-3,.,TRBD1,TRBV6-1,CASITGGSGNTIYF,TGTGCCAGCATAACAGGGGGCTCTGGAAACACCATATATTTT
TRBJ1-4,.,TRBD1,TRBV28,CASSSPGGRNKEKLFF,TGTGCCAGCAGTTCTCCAGGGGGAAGGAATAAGGAAAAACTGTTTTTT
TRBJ1-1,.,TRBD1,TRBV7-8,CASSLKQGAIDTEAFF,TGTGCCAGCAGCTTAAAACAGGGGGCTATAGACACTGAAGCTTTCTTT
TRBJ1-1,.,.,TRBV19,CATSPGLNTEAFF,TGTGCCACGAGTCCAGGGTTAAACACTGAAGCTTTCTTT
TRBJ2-3,.,TRBD2,TRBV5-1,CASSLGAGGSTDTQYF,TGCGCCAGCAGCTTGGGGGCGGGAGGGAGCACAGATACGCAGTATTTT
TRBJ2-5,.,.,TRBV6-1,CASSVTRDRETQYF,TGTGCCAGCAGTGTGACTAGGGATCGGGAGACCCAGTACTTC
TRBJ1-4,.,.,TRBV5-1,CASSPTVVRGEKLFF,TGCGCCAGCAGCCCGACAGTCGTTAGGGGAGAAAAACTGTTTTTT
TRBJ1-5,.,.,TRBV4-2,CASSQDLTANQPQHF,TGTGCCAGCAGCCAAGATCTAACTGCCAATCAGCCCCAGCATTTT
TRBJ2-7,.,.,TRBV6-5,CASSYSTLGTSYEQYF,TGTGCCAGCAGTTACTCGACCCTAGGCACCTCCTACGAGCAGTACTTC
TRBJ1-5,few,TRBD1,TRBV6-5,CASSLTGAANNQPQHF,TGTGCCAGCAGTTTGACAGGGGCCGCCAACAATCAGCCCCAGCATTTT
TRBJ1-4,.,TRBD1,TRBV12-5,CASGSRTGNVWANEKLFF,TGTGCTAGTGGTTCAAGGACAGGGAATGTGTGGGCGAATGAAAAACTGTTTTTT
TRBJ1-2,once,TRBD1,TRBV5-1,CASSRQGDYGYTF,TGCGCCAGCAGCCGACAGGGCGACTATGGCTACACCTTC
TRBJ1-5,once,TRBD1,TRBV5-1,CASSPFWTGTGDLGPQHF,TGCGCCAGCAGCCCTTTCTGGACCGGGACAGGGGATTTGGGGCCCCAGCATTTT
TRBJ2-1,.,TRBD1,TRBV5-3,CARSSDRGSSYNEQFF,TGTGCCAGAAGCTCGGACAGGGGGAGCTCCTACAATGAGCAGTTCTTC